Listed below are T cell receptor beta chains from one sample, sequenced in a study of T-cell reconstitution after alpha-beta-depleted transplantation in children. TCRdb recomputed calls from the PCR reads with MiXCR, one row per CDR3 protein. The top ten clones hold around 2.2% of a sample with 500,000 to 750,000 distinct CDR3 sequences, 10% to 15% of them seen once. This material consisted of PBMCs, mostly from graft donor cells, taken 360 days after TCRalphabeta/CD19-depleted stem cell transplant. Receptor source: a male patient between 5 and 17 years old who had a stem cell transplant for acute myeloid leukemia, so the T cells may come from the graft donor. The CDR3 runs from the conserved cysteine through the conserved F or W. The order of the fields is J gene, V gene, D gene, clone size, CDR3 protein, CDR3 DNA. The D gene is left open where the match is weak. Where a row states a size, it is once, few, many or the class of an expanded clone; other rows omit it.

J gene: TRBJ2-1; V gene: TRBV29-1; D gene: -; clone size: many; CDR3 protein: CSVGGLAVQFF; CDR3 DNA: TGCAGCGTTGGGGGGCTAGCGGTGCAGTTCTTC
J gene: TRBJ2-5; V gene: TRBV29-1; D gene: TRBD2; clone size: -; CDR3 protein: CSVVPSGTSWAQYF; CDR3 DNA: TGCAGCGTTGTTCCTAGCGGCACCTCTTGGGCCCAGTACTTC
J gene: TRBJ2-3; V gene: TRBV7-2; D gene: TRBD2; clone size: many; CDR3 protein: CASSSGTSGFYGDTQYF; CDR3 DNA: TGTGCCAGCAGTTCCGGGACTAGCGGTTTCTACGGGGATACGCAGTATTTT
J gene: TRBJ2-7; V gene: TRBV5-1; D gene: -; clone size: many; CDR3 protein: CASSATSYEQYF; CDR3 DNA: TGCGCCAGCAGCGCTACTTCTTACGAGCAGTACTTC
J gene: TRBJ2-7; V gene: TRBV28; D gene: TRBD1; clone size: -; CDR3 protein: CASIQTGPYEQYF; CDR3 DNA: TGTGCCAGCATACAGACAGGGCCCTACGAGCAGTACTTC
J gene: TRBJ2-3; V gene: TRBV12-3/TRBV12-4; D gene: -; clone size: many; CDR3 protein: CASSYGEGRSTDTQYF; CDR3 DNA: TGTGCCAGCAGTTATGGTGAGGGTCGGAGCACAGATACGCAGTATTTT
J gene: TRBJ1-2; V gene: TRBV7-9; D gene: -; clone size: few; CDR3 protein: CASSVDALDGYTF; CDR3 DNA: TGTGCCAGCAGCGTTGATGCCCTCGATGGCTACACCTTC
J gene: TRBJ2-1; V gene: TRBV29-1; D gene: -; clone size: many; CDR3 protein: CSVGLWRAQFF; CDR3 DNA: TGCAGCGTTGGTCTCTGGCGCGCGCAGTTCTTC
J gene: TRBJ2-1; V gene: TRBV27; D gene: -; clone size: many; CDR3 protein: CASSLPSYNEQFF; CDR3 DNA: TGTGCCAGCAGTTTACCCAGCTACAATGAGCAGTTCTTC
J gene: TRBJ2-7; V gene: TRBV20-1; D gene: -; clone size: -; CDR3 protein: CSAKFISPYEQYF; CDR3 DNA: TGCAGTGCTAAATTTATCTCCCCCTACGAGCAGTACTTC
J gene: TRBJ2-7; V gene: TRBV12-3/TRBV12-4; D gene: -; clone size: few; CDR3 protein: CASSFSATYEQYF; CDR3 DNA: TGTGCCAGCAGTTTCTCGGCCACCTACGAGCAGTACTTC
J gene: TRBJ2-5; V gene: TRBV12-3/TRBV12-4; D gene: TRBD1; clone size: few; CDR3 protein: CASSPTGGRETQYF; CDR3 DNA: TGTGCCAGCAGTCCGACAGGGGGAAGGGAGACCCAGTACTTC
J gene: TRBJ2-1; V gene: TRBV7-2; D gene: -; clone size: -; CDR3 protein: CASSGIPLGEQFF; CDR3 DNA: TGTGCCAGCAGCGGAATCCCCCTGGGTGAGCAGTTCTTC
J gene: TRBJ2-5; V gene: TRBV11-3; D gene: TRBD2; clone size: once; CDR3 protein: CASSAAGGTQETQYF; CDR3 DNA: TGTGCCAGCAGCGCGGCGGGAGGAACACAAGAGACCCAGTACTTC
J gene: TRBJ1-1; V gene: TRBV12-3/TRBV12-4; D gene: TRBD1; clone size: few; CDR3 protein: CATLTGYTEAFF; CDR3 DNA: TGTGCCACTCTGACAGGGTACACTGAAGCTTTCTTT
J gene: TRBJ2-7; V gene: TRBV5-1; D gene: TRBD2; clone size: many; CDR3 protein: CASSPGLEGYEQYF; CDR3 DNA: TGCGCCAGCAGCCCAGGACTAGAAGGCTACGAGCAGTACTTC
J gene: TRBJ1-1; V gene: TRBV5-1; D gene: TRBD1; clone size: few; CDR3 protein: CASSWGQGGVHTEAFF; CDR3 DNA: TGCGCCAGCAGCTGGGGACAGGGGGGGGTCCACACTGAAGCTTTCTTT
J gene: TRBJ2-2; V gene: TRBV12-3/TRBV12-4; D gene: TRBD2; clone size: few; CDR3 protein: CASKPLAGGPTGELFF; CDR3 DNA: TGTGCCAGCAAACCACTAGCGGGAGGACCCACCGGGGAGCTGTTTTTT
J gene: TRBJ2-7; V gene: TRBV7-9; D gene: TRBD1; clone size: many; CDR3 protein: CASSLGDRASEQYF; CDR3 DNA: TGTGCCAGCAGCTTAGGGGACAGGGCGAGCGAGCAGTACTTC
J gene: TRBJ2-7; V gene: TRBV20-1; D gene: -; clone size: -; CDR3 protein: CSARDSQEGTYHYEQYF; CDR3 DNA: TGCAGTGCTAGAGATTCGCAAGAGGGGACTTACCACTACGAGCAGTACTTC